These 2 T cell receptor beta chains originate from one sample sequenced in a study of shared clonotypes between healthy human individuals. The assay was immunoSEQ multiplex PCR, and TCRdb's table has in-frame clones only and misses some. The table lists roughly 760,000 clones, 74% of them singletons. The specimen sequenced was memory CD4+ T cells sorted from blood. As for subset: CD45RA-negative fraction. These receptors all come from a woman in her twenties or thirties in good health.

The chain carries TRBV6-6 and TRBJ2-1; no firm D call. The CDR3 is made up of 15 amino acids. Germline lookup yields CDR1 MNHNY and CDR2 SVGAGI (reference sequence). Between the trimmed V and J ends, which lost 6 bases and 5 bases, there was a span of 17 bases. The CDR3 protein is CASRKGNRNDNEQFF. CDR3 bases: TGTGCCAGCAGGAAGGGAAACAGAAATGACAATGAGCAGTTCTTC.

The chain joins TRBV20-1 to TRBJ2-7; TRBD2 aligns across 8 bases. Unmatched junction bases numbered 4, after V lost 6 bases and J lost 6 bases. The CDR3 covers 11 residues. Germline CDR1 reads DFQATT; CDR2 reads SNEGSKA (reference sequence). CDR3 sequence reads: CSAGGGSEQYF. The CDR3 DNA reads TGCAGTGCGGGCGGGGGGAGCGAGCAGTACTTC.